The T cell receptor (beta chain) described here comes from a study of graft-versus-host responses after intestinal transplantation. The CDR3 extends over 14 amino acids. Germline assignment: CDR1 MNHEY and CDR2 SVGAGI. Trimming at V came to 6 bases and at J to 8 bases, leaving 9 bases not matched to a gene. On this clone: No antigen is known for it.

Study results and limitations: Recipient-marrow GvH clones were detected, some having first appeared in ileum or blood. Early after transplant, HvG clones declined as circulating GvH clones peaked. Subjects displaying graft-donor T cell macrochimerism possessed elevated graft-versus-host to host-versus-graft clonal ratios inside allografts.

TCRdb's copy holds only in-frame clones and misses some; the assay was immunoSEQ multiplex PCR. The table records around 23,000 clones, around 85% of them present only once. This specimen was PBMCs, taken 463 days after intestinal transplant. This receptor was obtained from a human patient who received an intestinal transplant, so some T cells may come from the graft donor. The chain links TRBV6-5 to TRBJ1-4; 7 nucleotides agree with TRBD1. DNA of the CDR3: TGTGCCAGCAGGAAACAGGGGAACCAGGAAAAACTGTTTTTT. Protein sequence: CASRKQGNQEKLFF.